These 27 T cell receptor beta chains came from one sample sequenced in a study of CD8+ T cells in alopecia areata. Treatment here: oral pan-JAK inhibitor, 5-10 mg twice daily. RNA, once extracted, was reverse transcribed into cDNA for use as the sequencing template. This table comes from immunoSEQ multiplex PCR, and its TCRdb copy is limited to in-frame clones, with some not included. In the table there are 150,000 to 250,000 clones, around 56% of which are singletons. The sample in question was CD4+ T cells sorted from blood, obtained at week 4, from a patient treated with tofacitinib. The origin of the receptors is a human donor with alopecia areata.

J is TRBJ1-1 and V is TRBV28, with D unclear. The CDR3 has 11 amino acids. CDR1 and CDR2 from the germline V gene are MDHEN and SYDVKM. V was clipped by 4 bases and J by 10 bases, with 10 bases between them. In DNA, the CDR3 is TGTGCCAGCAGTTCAAACGTGGGAGCTTTCTTT. Protein product: CASSSNVGAFF.

The chain joins TRBV5-4 to TRBJ2-2; 8 nucleotides match TRBD1. The trim removed 4 bases at V and 8 bases at J, leaving 7 bases unmatched. Per the germline V gene, CDR1 is SGHNT and CDR2 is YYREEE (reference sequence). The CDR3 sequence is 14 residues long. The CDR3 sequence is CASSMTGEMGELFF. CDR3 sequence (DNA): TGTGCCAGCAGCATGACAGGGGAAATGGGGGAGCTGTTTTTT.

V and J are TRBV4-1 and TRBJ2-1; 11 bases map to TRBD2. The ends lost 4 bases at V and 8 bases at J; junction bases unmatched: 7. Germline V gives CDR1 MGHRA, CDR2 YSYEKL. This CDR3 is 15 amino acids long. CDR3 region: CASSPLGLAVDEQFF. The CDR3 DNA sequence: TGCGCCAGCAGCCCTCTGGGACTAGCGGTCGATGAGCAGTTCTTC.

J is TRBJ2-1 and V is TRBV2; 10 bases match TRBD2. V dropped 6 bases and J dropped 0; count of bases not matched to a gene: 5. Germline V CDR1 and CDR2: SNHLY, FYNNEI. This CDR3 comprises 16 residues. The CDR3 spells CASSPERGGSYNEQFF. In DNA form, the CDR3 reads TGTGCCAGCAGCCCCGAGCGGGGGGGCTCCTACAATGAGCAGTTCTTC.

This clone was observed a few times. The CDR3, as DNA: TGCAGCGTGGGAGGAGTAGTAACAGATACGCAGTATTTT. Translation gives CSVGGVVTDTQYF. The chain has TRBV29-1 and TRBJ2-3; D may be TRBD2 (6 bases). In germline, CDR1 is SQVTM, CDR2 ANQGSEA. The CDR3 extends over 13 amino acids. Trimming shortened V by 6 bases and J by 3 bases, and 13 bases separated the two germline ends.

This clone has a handful of counts. CDR3 nucleotides: TGCGCCAGCAGCTCCATGGGGGGACAGACCTATGGCTACACCTTC. Translated, it gives CASSSMGGQTYGYTF. The chain couples TRBV5-1 to TRBJ1-2, with 7 bases that match TRBD1. After removal of 3 bases from V and 4 bases from J, the junction contained 9 bases not matched to a gene. There are 15 residues in the CDR3. Germline values: CDR1 SGHRS, CDR2 YFSETQ.

The genes are TRBV7-9 and TRBJ1-5; D is uncertain. Germline V CDR1 and CDR2: SEHNR, FQNEAQ (reference sequence). This CDR3 comprises 14 residues. With 1 base removed from V and 7 bases from J, the gap between germline ends came to 11 bases. The CDR3 DNA follows: TGTGCCAGCAGCTTAGGACGGGAGGTACAGCCCCAGCATTTT. Protein product: CASSLGREVQPQHF.

The chain is built from TRBV30 and TRBJ2-7, with TRBD2 matching over 7 bases. The junction had 4 bases not matched to a gene; V was cut back by 0 bases and J by 2 bases. There are 14 residues in the CDR3. Germline V CDR1 and CDR2: GTSNPN, SVGIG (reference sequence). DNA for the CDR3: TGTGCCTGGAGTGTAAGGACTAGTGCCTACGAGCAGTACTTC. It is translated as CAWSVRTSAYEQYF.

The V gene is TRBV4-1, the J gene TRBJ1-2; D gene ambiguous. The V end lost 2 bases, the J end lost 2 bases, and 12 bases lay between the germline ends. Germline loops: CDR1 MGHRA, CDR2 YSYEKL. The CDR3 length is 15 residues. CDR3 loop: CASSQLTATNYGYTF. In DNA form, the CDR3 reads TGCGCCAGCAGCCAATTAACAGCGACGAACTATGGCTACACCTTC.

The V gene is TRBV30, the J gene TRBJ2-1, with unresolved D. V was cut by 0 bases and J by 0 bases, with 9 bases left in between. There are 15 residues in the CDR3. Germline V gene sequence: CDR1 GTSNPN, CDR2 SVGIG (reference sequence). The CDR3 protein is CAWSVRVSSYNEQFF. The DNA of the CDR3 is TGTGCCTGGAGTGTACGGGTGAGCTCCTACAATGAGCAGTTCTTC.

The V gene is TRBV29-1, the J gene TRBJ1-1; TRBD1 is a possible D gene (5 bases). The CDR3 runs 12 residues. Germline CDR1 reads SQVTM; CDR2 reads ANQGSEA. V was cut by 4 bases and J by 4 bases, with 10 bases left in between. This CDR3 reads CSVAWGGTEAFF. The CDR3, as DNA: TGCAGCGTTGCGTGGGGGGGCACTGAAGCTTTCTTT.

This chain connects TRBV11-2 to TRBJ2-7, with D unclear. The germline gives CDR1 SGHAT, CDR2 FQNNGV. Trimming shortened V by 7 bases and J by 0 bases, and 16 bases separated the two germline ends. This CDR3 contains 15 residues. Here the CDR3 reads CASTSTPAFSYEQYF. Written as DNA, the CDR3 is TGTGCCAGCACCTCAACCCCGGCCTTCTCCTACGAGCAGTACTTC.

The chain couples TRBV30 to TRBJ1-5, with a tentative D call TRBD1 (5 bases). Germline V lookup: CDR1 GTSNPN, CDR2 SVGIG (reference sequence). V lost 4 bases and J lost 1, with 11 bases in between. The CDR3 extends over 14 amino acids. The CDR3 is CAWTPGRSNQPQHF. Here the CDR3 DNA reads TGTGCCTGGACTCCGGGACGGAGCAATCAGCCCCAGCATTTT.

The CDR3 here is CSVSPNTEAFF. The CDR3 coding sequence is TGCAGTGTATCGCCCAACACTGAAGCTTTCTTT. The V gene is TRBV20-1, the J gene TRBJ1-1, with D unresolved. The CDR3 is 11 amino acids. Germline V gives CDR1 DFQATT, CDR2 SNEGSKA (reference sequence). The germline V and J ends were trimmed by 7 bases and 2 bases, with 8 bases remaining between them.

This chain joins TRBV29-1 and TRBJ2-3; possibly TRBD1 for D (8 bases). This CDR3 comprises 14 residues. Germline loops: CDR1 SQVTM, CDR2 ANQGSEA. Trimming cost V 7 bases and J 7 bases, with 21 bases left between them. CDR3 amino acids: CSAVTGGEGNTQYF. The CDR3 region has the DNA TGCAGCGCTGTTACAGGGGGGGAAGGAAATACGCAGTATTTT.

This clone was observed a few times. The chain combines TRBV5-1 with TRBJ1-1; 7 bases are shared with TRBD1. Losses at the gene ends were 2 bases for V and 4 bases for J; bases not matched to a gene: 5. The CDR3 spans 14 residues. The germline CDR1 and CDR2 sequences are SGHRS and YFSETQ. Here the CDR3 reads CASSFGQVGTEAFF. In DNA, the CDR3 is TGCGCCAGCAGCTTCGGACAGGTTGGCACTGAAGCTTTCTTT.

The chain is built from TRBV29-1 and TRBJ1-2; tentative D call: TRBD1 (5 bases). This CDR3 is built from 14 residues. Germline CDR1 is SQVTM and CDR2 is ANQGSEA. Trimming cost V 1 base and J 4 bases, with 13 bases left between them. The CDR3 region is CSVEGQRSGYGYTF. The CDR3, as DNA: TGCAGCGTTGAAGGACAGAGGTCAGGCTATGGCTACACCTTC.

In its sample, this clone was seen a few times. The chain has TRBV25-1 and TRBJ1-1; 10 bases agree with TRBD1. The V gene end was trimmed by 1 base and the J gene end by 2 bases; junction bases not matched to a gene: 4. Germline V gives CDR1 MGHDK, CDR2 SYGVNS. This CDR3 has 16 amino acids. The CDR3 sequence: CASSEFWTGGNTEAFF. CDR3 sequence (DNA): TGTGCCAGCAGTGAATTCTGGACAGGGGGTAACACTGAAGCTTTCTTT.

The V gene is TRBV2, the J gene TRBJ2-3, with D possibly being TRBD1 (5 bases). CDR1 is SNHLY and CDR2 is FYNNEI in the germline V gene. CDR3 length equals 15 residues. Trimming took 9 bases from V and 4 from J, leaving 20 bases between them. CDR3 nucleotides: TGTGCCAGTCGTCAGAACCAGGGCACCGCAGATACGCAGTATTTT. It is translated as CASRQNQGTADTQYF.

The chain couples TRBV10-3 to TRBJ1-2, with D hard to call. V was trimmed by 9 bases and J by 3 bases, leaving 17 bases between them. CDR1 is ENHRY, CDR2 SYGVKD, per germline. The CDR3 is 14 amino acids. The CDR3 protein is CAISPNYQDYGYTF. CDR3 coding DNA: TGTGCCATATCCCCTAATTACCAGGACTATGGCTACACCTTC.

This clone was seen a few times. DNA of the CDR3: TGCGCCAGCAGCTTGATTCCAGGGGGTACGGTGAACACTGAAGCTTTCTTT. Protein: CASSLIPGGTVNTEAFF. The chain is built from TRBV5-1 and TRBJ1-1; TRBD1 matches at 7 bases. Germline CDR1 is SGHRS and CDR2 is YFSETQ. CDR3 length: 17 residues. Trimming cost V 1 base and J 0 bases; bases outside gene matches: 9.

The chain links TRBV7-2 to TRBJ2-5; 11 nucleotides match TRBD2. The V and J ends lost 6 bases and 4 bases, in that order; junction bases with no gene match: 10. CDR1 is SGHTA, CDR2 FQGNSA, per germline. This CDR3 comprises 16 residues. The CDR3, as DNA: TGTGCCAGCAGTCATTTAGCGGGGGGGCCCAGAGAGACCCAGTACTTC. Residues: CASSHLAGGPRETQYF. Variable domain in full (rest from reference TRBV7-2 and TRBJ2-5): GAGVSQSPSNKVTEKGKDVELRCDPISGHTALYWYRQSLGQGLEFLIYFQGNSAPDKSGLPSDRFSAERTGGSVSTLTIQRTQQEDSAVYLCASSHLAGGPRETQYFGPGTRLLVL.

The chain employs TRBV4-1 and TRBJ1-1; weak D call: TRBD1 (5 bases). V was clipped by 5 bases and J by 7 bases, with 11 bases between them. The CDR3 totals 12 residues. The germline CDR1 and CDR2 sequences are MGHRA and YSYEKL. The CDR3 loop is CASSLGLSEAFF. CDR3 sequence (DNA): TGCGCCAGCAGCTTGGGGCTCAGTGAAGCTTTCTTT.

This clone was seen a few times. The chain employs TRBV14 and TRBJ1-6, with D possibly matching TRBD1 (5 bases). Germline loops: CDR1 SGHDN, CDR2 FVKESK. The CDR3 contains 15 residues. V was trimmed by 4 bases and J by 8 bases, leaving 15 bases between them. DNA for the CDR3: TGTGCCAGCAGCCTACTGGGGGGGTCGTATTCACCCCTCCACTTT. Translating gives CASSLLGGSYSPLHF.

V usage is TRBV18 and J usage is TRBJ2-6; D is ambiguous. The V end was cut by 3 bases, the J end by 2 bases, with 11 bases between. Germline CDR1 reads KGHSH; CDR2 reads LQKENI. The CDR3 is 16 amino acids. The DNA for the CDR3 is TGTGCCAGCTCACCGGGCAGTTTTGCTGGGGCCAACGTCCTGACTTTC. Translation: CASSPGSFAGANVLTF.

The rearrangement joins TRBV29-1 to TRBJ2-5; 8 nucleotides match TRBD2. V trimming: 6 bases; J trimming: 7 bases; junction bases outside the gene matches: 13. The CDR3 consists of 14 residues. The germline V gene has CDR1 SQVTM and CDR2 ANQGSEA. CDR3 DNA: TGCAGCGTCTACTTGACCGGGGGGGTAGGGACCCAGTACTTC. This gives the protein CSVYLTGGVGTQYF.

This chain links TRBV12-5 with TRBJ1-1; D is perhaps TRBD1 (6 bases). CDR1 and CDR2 from the germline V gene are LGHNT and FRNRAP. This CDR3 is built from 13 residues. Trimming removed 0 bases from V and 5 bases from J, with 7 bases in between. Here the CDR3 DNA reads TGTGCTAGTGGTTTGGTACAGGGAACTGAAGCTTTCTTT. This translates into CASGLVQGTEAFF.